Detailed here is one T cell receptor (beta chain). Its antigen is undetermined. The junction departs from germline at one end; a sequencing error may be responsible. Extracted RNA was reverse transcribed, and the resulting cDNA served as sequencing template. Produced via immunoSEQ multiplex PCR; TCRdb's table is partial and in-frame only. The sample consists of around 14,000 clones, approximately 58% of them appearing once. The source of the sample is a study of CD8+ T cells in alopecia areata. Study observations and caveats: Lesional scalp exceeded normal scalp in clonality, especially in alopecia totalis/universalis.

This CDR3 has 16 amino acids. Germline CDR1 reads SGHRS; CDR2 reads YFSETQ. Roughly 5 patients had their CD4+ cells sorted into CD25+CD127- cells. T lymphocytes (CD4+ and CD8+) were sorted from PBMCs. The clonotype originates from a human donor with alopecia areata. The chain employs TRBV5-1 and TRBJ2-3; 10 nucleotides align to TRBD1. The sequencing input was CD4+ Tregs sorted from blood. CDR3 nucleotide sequence: TGTGCCAGCAGCTCTTCCGACAGGGGGCTCACAGATACGCAGTATTTT. Its translation is CASSSSDRGLTDTQYF.